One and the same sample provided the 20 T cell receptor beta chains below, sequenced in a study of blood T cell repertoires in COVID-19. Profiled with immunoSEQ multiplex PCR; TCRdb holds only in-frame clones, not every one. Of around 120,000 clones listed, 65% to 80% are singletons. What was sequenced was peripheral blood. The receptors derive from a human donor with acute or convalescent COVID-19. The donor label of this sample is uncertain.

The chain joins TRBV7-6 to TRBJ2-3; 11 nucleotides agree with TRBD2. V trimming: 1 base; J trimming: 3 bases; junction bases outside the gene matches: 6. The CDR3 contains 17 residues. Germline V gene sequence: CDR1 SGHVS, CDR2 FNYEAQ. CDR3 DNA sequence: TGTGCCAGCAGCTTAGAATCGGTAGCGGGGGGGACAGATACGCAGTATTTT. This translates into CASSLESVAGGTDTQYF.

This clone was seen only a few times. The CDR3: CASSTLLSGHSGANVLTF. The CDR3 region has the DNA TGTGCCAGCAGTACCCTACTGTCAGGGCACTCTGGGGCCAACGTCCTGACTTTC. The chain joins TRBV27 to TRBJ2-6; TRBD1 might be the D (5 bases). The CDR3 spans 18 residues. V was shortened by 5 bases and J by 0 bases, with 17 bases between the two germline ends. In germline, CDR1 is MNHEY, CDR2 SMNVEV (reference sequence).

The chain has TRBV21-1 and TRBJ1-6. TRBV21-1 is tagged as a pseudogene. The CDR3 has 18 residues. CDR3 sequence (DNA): TGTGCCAGCCCCCCCCCGACGGGAATTAGCTCCTATAATTCACCCCTCCACTTT. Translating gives CASPPPTGISSYNSPLHF.

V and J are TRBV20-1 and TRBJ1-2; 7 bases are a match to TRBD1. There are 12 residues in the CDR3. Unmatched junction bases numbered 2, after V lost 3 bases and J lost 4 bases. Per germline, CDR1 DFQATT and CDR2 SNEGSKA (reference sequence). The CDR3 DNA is TGCAGTGCTAGTTCAGGGGGCTATGGCTACACCTTC. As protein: CSASSGGYGYTF.

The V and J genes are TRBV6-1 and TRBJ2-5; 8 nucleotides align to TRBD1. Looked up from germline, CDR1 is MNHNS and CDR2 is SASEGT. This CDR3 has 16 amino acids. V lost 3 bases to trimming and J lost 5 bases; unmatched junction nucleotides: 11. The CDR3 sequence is CASSDITGGRRETQYF. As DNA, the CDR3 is TGTGCCAGCAGTGATATAACAGGGGGTAGACGGGAGACCCAGTACTTC.

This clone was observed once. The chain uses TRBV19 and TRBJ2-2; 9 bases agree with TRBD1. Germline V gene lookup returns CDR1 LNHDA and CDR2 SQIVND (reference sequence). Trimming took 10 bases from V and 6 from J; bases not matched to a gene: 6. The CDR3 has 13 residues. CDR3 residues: CATRTGEAGELFF. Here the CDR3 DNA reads TGTGCCACACGGACAGGGGAGGCCGGGGAGCTGTTTTTT.

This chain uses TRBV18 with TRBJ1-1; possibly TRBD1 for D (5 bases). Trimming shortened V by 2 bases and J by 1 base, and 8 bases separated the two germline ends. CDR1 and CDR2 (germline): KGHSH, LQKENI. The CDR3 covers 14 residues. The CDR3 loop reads CASSPMGPNTEAFF. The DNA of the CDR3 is TGTGCCAGCTCACCAATGGGGCCGAACACTGAAGCTTTCTTT.

Written as DNA, the CDR3 is TGTGCCAGCAGTTCAGTCTACCGGGAAAAGCAGTTCTTC. Protein sequence: CASSSVYREKQFF. The gene calls are TRBV12-3 or TRBV12-4 and TRBJ2-1; tentative D call: TRBD2 (5 bases). Trimming removed 4 bases from V and 11 bases from J, with 15 bases in between. This CDR3 has 13 amino acids.

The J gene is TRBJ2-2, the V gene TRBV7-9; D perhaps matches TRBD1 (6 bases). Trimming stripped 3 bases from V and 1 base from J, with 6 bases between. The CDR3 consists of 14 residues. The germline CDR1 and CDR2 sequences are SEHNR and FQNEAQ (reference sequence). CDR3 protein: CASSFRGNTGELFF. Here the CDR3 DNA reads TGTGCCAGCAGCTTCAGGGGGAACACCGGGGAGCTGTTTTTT.

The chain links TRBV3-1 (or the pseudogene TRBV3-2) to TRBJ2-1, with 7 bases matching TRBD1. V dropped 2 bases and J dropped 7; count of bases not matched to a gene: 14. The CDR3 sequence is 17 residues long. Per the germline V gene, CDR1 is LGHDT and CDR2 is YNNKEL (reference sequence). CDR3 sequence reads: CASSQRQGLFRRNEQFF. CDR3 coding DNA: TGTGCCAGCAGCCAAAGACAGGGTTTATTTAGGAGGAATGAGCAGTTCTTC.

CDR3 region: CASSPSRHTYEQYV. The CDR3 DNA is TGTGCCAGCAGTCCAAGTCGACATACCTACGAGCAGTACGTC. The chain combines TRBV2 with TRBJ2-7; D gene ambiguous. V shed 5 bases and J shed 2 bases, with 13 bases lying between them. This CDR3 has 14 residues. Germline CDR1 is SNHLY and CDR2 is FYNNEI.

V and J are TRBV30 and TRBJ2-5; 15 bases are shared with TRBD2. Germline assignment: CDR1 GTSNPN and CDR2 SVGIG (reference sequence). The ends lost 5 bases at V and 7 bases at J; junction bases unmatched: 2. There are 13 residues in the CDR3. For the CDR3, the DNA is TGTGCCTGGGGGACTAGCGGGGGGAGGACCCAGTACTTC. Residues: CAWGTSGGRTQYF.

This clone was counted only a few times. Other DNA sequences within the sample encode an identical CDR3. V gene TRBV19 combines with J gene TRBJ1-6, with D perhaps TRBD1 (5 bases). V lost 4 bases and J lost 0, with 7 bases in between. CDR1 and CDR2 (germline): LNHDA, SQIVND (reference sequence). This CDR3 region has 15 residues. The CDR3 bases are TGTGCCAGTAGTAGACAGAGCTCCTATAATTCACCCCTCCACTTT. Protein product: CASSRQSSYNSPLHF.

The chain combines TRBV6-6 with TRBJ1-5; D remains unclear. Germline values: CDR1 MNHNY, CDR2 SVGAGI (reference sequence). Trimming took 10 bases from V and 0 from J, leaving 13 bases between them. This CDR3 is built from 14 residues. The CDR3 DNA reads TGTGCCACCAAAGCCGAAAATAGCAATCAGCCCCAGCATTTT. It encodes CATKAENSNQPQHF.

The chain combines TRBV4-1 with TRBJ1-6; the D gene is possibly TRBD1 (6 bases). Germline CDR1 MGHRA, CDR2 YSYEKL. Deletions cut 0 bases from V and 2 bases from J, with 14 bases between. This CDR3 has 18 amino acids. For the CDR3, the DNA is TGCGCCAGCAGCCAAGAGCCCGGACAGAACACCTATAATTCACCCCTCCACTTT. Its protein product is CASSQEPGQNTYNSPLHF.

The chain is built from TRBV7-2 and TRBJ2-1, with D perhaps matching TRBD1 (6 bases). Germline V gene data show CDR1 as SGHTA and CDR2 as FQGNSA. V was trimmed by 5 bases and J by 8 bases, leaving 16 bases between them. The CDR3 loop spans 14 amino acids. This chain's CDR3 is CASSTNYRVHEQFF. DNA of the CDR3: TGTGCCAGCAGCACCAATTACAGGGTCCATGAGCAGTTCTTC.

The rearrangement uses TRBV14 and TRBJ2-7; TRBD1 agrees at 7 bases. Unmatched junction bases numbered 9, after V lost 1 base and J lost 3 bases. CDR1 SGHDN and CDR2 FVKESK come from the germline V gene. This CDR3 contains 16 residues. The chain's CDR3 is CASSQVRTGHFYEQYF. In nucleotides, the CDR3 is TGTGCCAGCAGCCAAGTTAGGACAGGTCACTTCTACGAGCAGTACTTC.

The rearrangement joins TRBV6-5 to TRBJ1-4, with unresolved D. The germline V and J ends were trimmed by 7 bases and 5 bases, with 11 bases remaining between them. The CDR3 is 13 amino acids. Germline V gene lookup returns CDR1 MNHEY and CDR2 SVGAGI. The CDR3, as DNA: TGTGCCAGCACGGCCAGGAGGAATGAAAAACTGTTTTTT. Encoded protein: CASTARRNEKLFF.

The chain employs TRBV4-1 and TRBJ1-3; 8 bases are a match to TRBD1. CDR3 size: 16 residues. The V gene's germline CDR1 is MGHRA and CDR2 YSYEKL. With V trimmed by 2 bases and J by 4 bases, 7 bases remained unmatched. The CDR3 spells CASSQSGQGLGNTIYF. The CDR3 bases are TGCGCCAGCAGCCAATCTGGACAGGGACTAGGAAACACCATATATTTT.

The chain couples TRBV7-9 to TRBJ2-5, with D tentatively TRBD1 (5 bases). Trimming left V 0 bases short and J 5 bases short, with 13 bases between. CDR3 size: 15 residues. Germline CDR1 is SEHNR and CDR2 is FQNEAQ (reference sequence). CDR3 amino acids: CASSLAPGSGETQYF. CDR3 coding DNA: TGTGCCAGCAGCTTAGCCCCAGGGTCAGGTGAGACCCAGTACTTC.